These 12 T cell receptor beta chains came from one sample sequenced in a study of T cells in Graves' hyperthyroidism and ophthalmopathy. RNA transcripts yielded amplified TCR beta CDR3 regions. RT-PCR in the first round (using the HTBI primer set) targeted the TCR CDR3. Each CDR3 protein gets one entry after TCRdb re-called the multiplex PCR reads with MiXCR. The sample shows tens of thousands of distinct CDR3 sequences, 49% of them seen only once. The sequenced sample consisted of blood. The receptors here all came from a woman aged 45-65 years with Graves' hyperthyroidism that later progressed to Graves' ophthalmopathy.

This clonotype has at least ten counts. This chain connects TRBV12-3 or TRBV12-4 to TRBJ2-5; no clear D gene. The CDR3 is 14 residues long. Trimming took off 11 bases at V and 3 bases at J, with 19 bases between the two ends. Here the CDR3 reads CAPLADPSEETQYF. DNA of the CDR3: TGTGCCCCCCTGGCCGACCCCTCCGAAGAGACCCAGTACTTC.

Ten or more counts support this clonotype. This rearrangement joins TRBV11-3 to TRBJ1-1; 9 nucleotides agree with TRBD1. Germline CDR1 reads SGHNT; CDR2 reads YENEEA. The trim removed 7 bases at V and 4 bases at J, leaving 10 bases unmatched. This CDR3 contains 15 residues. The CDR3 sequence is CASTSRDRVSTEAFF. CDR3 DNA: TGTGCCAGCACCTCTCGGGACAGGGTCTCCACTGAAGCTTTCTTT.

This chain uses TRBV7-6 with TRBJ2-2, with D possibly TRBD2 on 5 matching bases. The germline CDR1 and CDR2 sequences are SGHVS and FNYEAQ. This CDR3 is built from 16 residues. The V end lost 0 bases, the J end lost 4 bases, and 12 bases lay between the germline ends. The CDR3 nucleotides are TGTGCCAGCAGCTTAGCGGAGGCAGCCTCCACCGGGGAGCTGTTTTTT. This codes for CASSLAEAASTGELFF.

This clonotype occurred many times. The V call is TRBV19, the J call TRBJ2-3, with D possibly being TRBD2 (6 bases). The V end lost 10 bases, the J end lost 4 bases, and 21 bases lay between the germline ends. Germline V CDR1 and CDR2: LNHDA, SQIVND (reference sequence). This CDR3 contains 15 residues. The CDR3: CATAHGGKGADTQYF. CDR3 DNA: TGTGCCACCGCCCATGGCGGGAAGGGCGCAGATACGCAGTATTTT.

The CDR3 bases are TGCAGTGCTAGTGGCGGGAGGCTATTCGAGCAGTACTTC. It translates to CSASGGRLFEQYF. The chain couples TRBV20-1 to TRBJ2-7; TRBD2 agrees at 8 bases. V lost 3 bases to trimming and J lost 6 bases; unmatched junction nucleotides: 7. CDR1 is DFQATT and CDR2 is SNEGSKA in the germline V gene (reference sequence). The length of the CDR3 is 13 residues.

This clonotype came up once. One end of the junction fails to match germline, which may point to a read error. The rearrangement links TRBV3-1 to TRBJ2-5; D gene uncertain. Per the germline V gene, CDR1 is LGHDT and CDR2 is YNNKEL (reference sequence). CDR3 length equals 14 residues. The CDR3 DNA reads TGTGCCGGCAGCCAAGCTCGAAGGCCGGAGACCCAGTACTTC. Its translation: CAGSQARRPETQYF.

The V call is TRBV5-6, the J call TRBJ2-3, with TRBD1 identical over 7 bases. The germline gives CDR1 SGHDT, CDR2 YYEEEE. The CDR3 sequence is 15 residues long. The ends lost 8 bases at V and 15 bases at J; junction bases unmatched: 24. CDR3 amino acids: CASGNRGKSLHTRYF. As DNA, the CDR3 is TGTGCCAGTGGTAACAGGGGTAAAAGCTTGCATACGCGATATTTT.

In regard to this clonotype: One junction end disagrees with the germline gene, perhaps due to a read error. The chain employs TRBV7-3 and TRBJ2-1; perhaps TRBD2 as D (6 bases). CDR3 size: 12 residues. Germline V gene sequence: CDR1 SGHTA, CDR2 FQGTGA. CDR3 loop: CANSLSGSGTFF. CDR3 coding DNA: TGTGCCAACAGCCTTTCCGGGAGCGGTACGTTCTTC.

This clonotype was observed at least ten times. The chain recombines TRBV4-1 with TRBJ1-4; a weak D match, TRBD1 (6 bases). CDR1 is MGHRA and CDR2 is YSYEKL in the germline V gene. Trimming left V 4 bases short and J 2 bases short, with 14 bases between. The CDR3 runs 16 residues. The CDR3 DNA reads TGCGCCAGCAGCCTCAAGGGGGTTGGCACTAATGAAAAACTGTTTTTT. Encoded protein: CASSLKGVGTNEKLFF.

This chain uses TRBV5-4 with TRBJ2-3, with TRBD1 identical over 8 bases. The CDR3 has 13 residues. CDR1 SGHNT and CDR2 YYREEE come from the germline V gene (reference sequence). The ends lost 0 bases at V and 8 bases at J; junction bases unmatched: 2. CDR3 DNA: TGTGCCAGCAGCTTGGCAGGGGGCGGTACGCAGTATTTT. It specifies CASSLAGGGTQYF.

In its sample, this clonotype is medium-sized. CDR3 sequence (DNA): TGCGCCAGCAGTGGCGGGAGAGGATACGAGCAGTACTTC. This sequence encodes CASSGGRGYEQYF. This chain joins TRBV10-2 and TRBJ2-7; 7 bases match TRBD2. J was trimmed by 4 bases and V by 4 bases; bases with no gene match: 4. The CDR3 is 13 residues long. Germline loops: CDR1 WSHSY, CDR2 SAAADI.

The V call is TRBV5-8, the J call TRBJ2-1; a weak D match, TRBD1 (5 bases). Deletions cut 2 bases from V and 10 bases from J, with 22 bases between. CDR3 length: 16 amino acids. Germline CDR1 is SGHTS and CDR2 is YDEGEE. CDR3 in DNA: TGTGCCAGCAGCTTAGGGGTGAGCAGGGCGTCGAACGAGCAGTTCTTC. Protein: CASSLGVSRASNEQFF.